A single sample gave rise to the 21 T cell receptor beta chains below, sequenced in a study of T cell changes during pregnancy in multiple sclerosis. Assay: immunoSEQ multiplex PCR; the TCRdb copy retains only in-frame clones and omits some. The sample includes about 100,000 clones, approximately 90% of them seen just once. Specimen: peripheral blood, collected after pregnancy. These receptors originate from a female donor with multiple sclerosis, enrolled in a pregnancy study.

The CDR3 is CASRAGVLNEQYF. The CDR3 nucleotides read TGTGCCAGCAGAGCGGGAGTTCTCAACGAGCAGTACTTC. This chain links TRBV7-2 with TRBJ2-7, with 8 bases that match TRBD2. The germline gives CDR1 SGHTA, CDR2 FQGNSA. Trimming removed 6 bases from V and 5 bases from J; junction bases left unmatched: 6. The CDR3 is made up of 13 amino acids.

The chain employs TRBV4-3 and TRBJ2-1; 10 bases map to TRBD2. The V and J ends lost 2 bases and 4 bases, in that order; junction bases with no gene match: 2. Germline V gene data show CDR1 as LGHNA and CDR2 as YSLEER. This CDR3 spans 15 amino acids. CDR3 sequence reads: CASSQSGGVYNEQFF. The CDR3 coding sequence is TGCGCCAGCAGCCAAAGCGGGGGGGTATACAATGAGCAGTTCTTC.

This chain's CDR3 is CAWSVLGRDTSYEQYF. DNA of the CDR3: TGTGCCTGGAGTGTACTGGGGAGGGACACCTCCTACGAGCAGTACTTC. The chain joins TRBV30 to TRBJ2-7, with D possibly TRBD2 on 7 matching bases. The V gene's germline CDR1 is GTSNPN and CDR2 SVGIG (reference sequence). This CDR3 is built from 16 residues. Trimming pared 0 bases from V and 0 bases from J, leaving 15 bases between.

The V and J genes are TRBV30 and TRBJ2-1; D is unresolved. V lost 2 bases, J lost 6 bases, and 8 bases lay in between. The germline CDR1 and CDR2 sequences are GTSNPN and SVGIG (reference sequence). The CDR3 consists of 12 residues. For the CDR3, the DNA is TGTGCCTGGAGTCGACAAGTCAATGAGCAGTTCTTC. It yields the protein CAWSRQVNEQFF.

V usage is TRBV7-3 and J usage is TRBJ2-2; perhaps TRBD2 as D (5 bases). V lost 4 bases and J lost 6, with 9 bases in between. Per the germline V gene, CDR1 is SGHTA and CDR2 is FQGTGA. CDR3 length: 13 residues. CDR3 coding DNA: TGTGCCAGCAGCTCCGGGCGGGCCGGGGAGCTGTTTTTT. Its translation is CASSSGRAGELFF.

The chain joins TRBV7-9 to TRBJ2-7; 8 bases agree with TRBD1. The CDR3 contains 15 residues. Germline V CDR1 and CDR2: SEHNR, FQNEAQ (reference sequence). J gave up 0 bases and V 5 bases, and 6 bases lay outside the gene matches. This CDR3 is CASSQGQGFSYEQYF. In nucleotides, the CDR3 is TGTGCCAGCAGCCAAGGACAGGGATTCTCCTACGAGCAGTACTTC. Based on the CDR3 plus reference TRBV7-9 and TRBJ2-7, the full variable domain is DTGVSQNPRHKITKRGQNVTFRCDPISEHNRLYWYRQTLGQGPEFLTYFQNEAQLEKSRLLSDRFSAERPKGSFSTLEIQRTEQGDSAMYLCASSQGQGFSYEQYFGPGTRLTVT.

This clone was observed a single time. Since no conserved phenylalanine or tryptophan closes the CDR3, a read error is the likely cause. Because the CDR3's place on the DNA is in doubt, the DNA is left out and the CDR3 is given as listed by TCRdb. V is TRBV2 and J is TRBJ2-7; TRBD2 reflects the table's D call only, with no check against the DNA. Germline lookup yields CDR1 SNHLY and CDR2 FYNNEI. The CDR3 adds up to 14 amino acids, both ends counted. CDR3 sequence reads: CASSDESSGRNGEI.

The V call is TRBV6-5, the J call TRBJ2-6; the D gene is possibly TRBD2 (5 bases). Germline-derived CDR1 and CDR2 are MNHEY and SVGAGI. V dropped 2 bases and J dropped 4 bases, with 9 bases sitting between them. The CDR3 runs to 15 residues. CDR3 DNA sequence: TGTGCCAGCAGTTACGGAGCGGAAGGGGCCAACGTCCTGACTTTC. It codes for CASSYGAEGANVLTF.

The chain combines TRBV5-1 with TRBJ1-1; a weak D match, TRBD1 (5 bases). Trimming shortened V by 1 base and J by 0 bases, and 13 bases separated the two germline ends. The germline CDR1 and CDR2 sequences are SGHRS and YFSETQ. The CDR3 totals 16 residues. CDR3 residues: CASSLIAGGVNTEAFF. The DNA for the CDR3 is TGCGCCAGCAGCTTGATTGCGGGAGGGGTGAACACTGAAGCTTTCTTT.

This chain connects TRBV19 to TRBJ1-4, with a tentative D call TRBD1 (6 bases). Germline V CDR1 and CDR2: LNHDA, SQIVND (reference sequence). Trimming left V 9 bases short and J 0 bases short, with 8 bases between. The CDR3 has 13 amino acids. The CDR3 spells CASRQATNEKLFF. DNA of the CDR3: TGTGCCAGCCGACAGGCAACTAATGAAAAACTGTTTTTT. Filled out from reference TRBV19 and TRBJ1-4, the complete variable domain reads DGGITQSPKYLFRKEGQNVTLSCEQNLNHDAMYWYRQDPGQGLRLIYYSQIVNDFQKGDIAEGYSVSREKKESFPLTVTSAQKNPTAFYLCASRQATNEKLFFGSGTQLSVL.

The J gene is TRBJ2-5, the V gene TRBV9, with TRBD2 identical over 7 bases. Germline loops: CDR1 SGDLS, CDR2 YYNGEE. With V trimmed by 0 bases and J by 1 base, 3 bases remained unmatched. This CDR3 has 15 residues. The CDR3, as DNA: TGTGCCAGCAGCGTAGGGTCGGGGGGCCAAGAGACCCAGTACTTC. Its protein product is CASSVGSGGQETQYF. The variable domain in full, with the rest retrieved from reference TRBV9 and TRBJ2-5, is DSGVTQTPKHLITATGQRVTLRCSPRSGDLSVYWYQQSLDQGLQFLIQYYNGEERAKGNILERFSAQQFPDLHSELNLSSLELGDSALYFCASSVGSGGQETQYFGPGTRLLVL.

The chain is built from TRBV7-8 and TRBJ1-2, with 9 bases lining up with TRBD1. The CDR3 runs to 15 residues. CDR1 is SGHVS, CDR2 FQNEAQ, per germline. The trim removed 0 bases at V and 4 bases at J, leaving 3 bases unmatched. CDR3 sequence (DNA): TGTGCCAGCAGCTTAGCGGGACAGGGAGTCTATGGCTACACCTTC. Encoded protein: CASSLAGQGVYGYTF.

This clone was counted only a few times. The chain couples TRBV15 to TRBJ2-1, with D perhaps matching TRBD1 (6 bases). The length of the CDR3 is 15 residues. Germline V gene data show CDR1 as LNHNV and CDR2 as YYDKDF (reference sequence). V was pared by 3 bases and J by 6 bases, with 15 bases between. The CDR3 bases are TGTGCCACCAGCAGGTTCGGACAGCCCCTCAATGAGCAGTTCTTC. Translated: CATSRFGQPLNEQFF.

The rearrangement links TRBV9 to TRBJ2-1; D remains ambiguous. Deletions cut 1 base from V and 0 bases from J, with 2 bases between. Germline V gene lookup returns CDR1 SGDLS and CDR2 YYNGEE. This CDR3 comprises 13 residues. The CDR3 DNA is TGTGCCAGCAGCGTATACTCCTACAATGAGCAGTTCTTC. The encoded protein is CASSVYSYNEQFF. The variable domain in full, with the rest retrieved from reference TRBV9 and TRBJ2-1, is DSGVTQTPKHLITATGQRVTLRCSPRSGDLSVYWYQQSLDQGLQFLIQYYNGEERAKGNILERFSAQQFPDLHSELNLSSLELGDSALYFCASSVYSYNEQFFGPGTRLTVL.

The J gene is TRBJ1-1, the V gene TRBV4-1, with a tentative D call TRBD1 (5 bases). The V end was cut by 0 bases, the J end by 5 bases, with 16 bases between. Germline assignment: CDR1 MGHRA and CDR2 YSYEKL. The CDR3 loop spans 16 amino acids. The CDR3 protein is CASSQEIPRAATEAFF. CDR3 DNA sequence: TGCGCCAGCAGCCAAGAAATTCCCAGGGCAGCGACTGAAGCTTTCTTT.

The chain uses TRBV5-4 and TRBJ1-1; D is ambiguous. The CDR3 covers 11 residues. Trimming pared 5 bases from V and 8 bases from J, leaving 10 bases between. Germline V lookup: CDR1 SGHNT, CDR2 YYREEE (reference sequence). This chain's CDR3 is CASRSTVEAFF. CDR3 nucleotide sequence: TGTGCCAGCAGAAGTACAGTAGAAGCTTTCTTT.

Only a few counts were recorded for this clone. The chain has TRBV11-3 and TRBJ2-7; D is undetermined. CDR3 size: 14 residues. V lost 5 bases and J lost 6, with 17 bases in between. Germline CDR1 SGHNT, CDR2 YENEEA. The CDR3 sequence is CASSPARVLSEQYF. The CDR3 DNA is TGTGCCAGCAGCCCGGCTCGGGTTCTGAGCGAGCAGTACTTC.

The genes are TRBV30 and TRBJ2-7; 9 positions agree with TRBD1. Unmatched junction bases numbered 4, after V lost 0 bases and J lost 4 bases. The CDR3 has 14 amino acids. CDR1 is GTSNPN and CDR2 is SVGIG in the germline V gene (reference sequence). The CDR3 DNA sequence: TGTGCCTGGAGTGTTGAGACAGGGGGATACGAGCAGTACTTC. It is translated as CAWSVETGGYEQYF.

The J gene is TRBJ2-1, the V gene TRBV6-1, with 7 nucleotides matching TRBD1. In germline, CDR1 is MNHNS, CDR2 SASEGT. The CDR3 covers 15 residues. After removal of 0 bases from V and 2 bases from J, the junction contained 1 base not matched to a gene. The CDR3 DNA sequence: TGTGCCAGCAGTGAAGCTGGGACAGCCTACAATGAGCAGTTCTTC. It translates to CASSEAGTAYNEQFF.

The genes are TRBV9 and TRBJ2-2, with TRBD1 as a possible D gene (6 bases). This CDR3 is built from 14 residues. Trimming shortened V by 3 bases and J by 6 bases, and 12 bases separated the two germline ends. Germline-derived CDR1 and CDR2 are SGDLS and YYNGEE. CDR3 nucleotide sequence: TGTGCCAGCAGCGCAACGAACAGGGCCGGGGAGCTGTTTTTT. Translating it yields CASSATNRAGELFF.

V gene TRBV19 combines with J gene TRBJ2-2; D remains unclear. Germline CDR1 and CDR2: LNHDA and SQIVND (reference sequence). This CDR3 has 17 amino acids. Trimming pared 7 bases from V and 1 base from J, leaving 19 bases between. The CDR3 DNA reads TGTGCCAGTATTCCGCGGTCGACTCACCTGAACACCGGGGAGCTGTTTTTT. Its protein product is CASIPRSTHLNTGELFF.